This passage covers 10 T cell receptor beta chains from one sample sequenced in a study of neoadjuvant anti-PD-1 for oral cavity cancer. Generated by immunoSEQ multiplex PCR, the TCRdb table keeps only in-frame clones and is missing some. Counted here are some 22,000 clones, around a quarter occurring once; the ten biggest clones make up approximately 16%. Time point denoted: after neoadjuvant nivolumab, at surgical resection. The sequencing used tumor tissue, collected after nivolumab (anti-PD-1) treatment. These receptors all come from a person between 40 and 85 years old with oral cavity squamous cell carcinoma.

The chain is built from TRBV7-9 and TRBJ1-3; TRBD1 matches 9 bases. Per germline, CDR1 SEHNR and CDR2 FQNEAQ (reference sequence). CDR3 length: 19 amino acids. V lost 5 bases, J lost 0 bases, and 14 bases stayed unmatched. CDR3 in amino acids: CASSPNRDRAFRSGNTIYF. CDR3 bases: TGTGCCAGCAGCCCAAACCGGGACAGGGCCTTTCGCTCTGGAAACACCATATATTTT. Full variable domain (rest looked up from reference TRBV7-9 and TRBJ1-3): DTGVSQNPRHKITKRGQNVTFRCDPISEHNRLYWYRQTLGQGPEFLTYFQNEAQLEKSRLLSDRFSAERPKGSFSTLEIQRTEQGDSAMYLCASSPNRDRAFRSGNTIYFGEGSWLTVV.

This clone showed up many times. The V and J genes are TRBV5-5 and TRBJ1-2; TRBD1 aligns across 8 bases. Per germline, CDR1 SGHKS and CDR2 YYEKEE (reference sequence). Losses at the gene ends were 3 bases for V and 4 bases for J; bases not matched to a gene: 5. CDR3 size: 14 residues. Written as DNA, the CDR3 is TGTGCCAGCAGCTCGACAGGGGATCGCTATGGCTACACCTTC. This encodes CASSSTGDRYGYTF.

The chain employs TRBV9 and TRBJ2-2; D is unresolved. Germline loops: CDR1 SGDLS, CDR2 YYNGEE. V dropped 7 bases and J dropped 6 bases, with 16 bases sitting between them. The CDR3 totals 14 residues. The CDR3 DNA is TGTGCCAGCGCCTTAGGGATAGGGCCCGGGGAGCTGTTTTTT. The encoded protein is CASALGIGPGELFF. The full variable domain, completed using reference TRBV9 and TRBJ2-2, is DSGVTQTPKHLITATGQRVTLRCSPRSGDLSVYWYQQSLDQGLQFLIQYYNGEERAKGNILERFSAQQFPDLHSELNLSSLELGDSALYFCASALGIGPGELFFGEGSRLTVL.

This clone has just a few counts. V and J are TRBV19 and TRBJ2-2; 7 bases fit TRBD1. CDR1 and CDR2 (germline): LNHDA, SQIVND (reference sequence). After removal of 4 bases from V and 5 bases from J, the junction contained 4 bases not matched to a gene. This CDR3 region has 14 residues. The CDR3 loop reads CASSTDRITGELFF. The CDR3 nucleotides are TGTGCCAGTAGTACGGACAGGATAACCGGGGAGCTGTTTTTT. The variable domain in full, with the rest retrieved from reference TRBV19 and TRBJ2-2, is DGGITQSPKYLFRKEGQNVTLSCEQNLNHDAMYWYRQDPGQGLRLIYYSQIVNDFQKGDIAEGYSVSREKKESFPLTVTSAQKNPTAFYLCASSTDRITGELFFGEGSRLTVL.

This chain links TRBV5-4 with TRBJ1-1; no clear D. Per germline, CDR1 SGHNT and CDR2 YYREEE (reference sequence). This CDR3 region has 13 residues. The V gene lost 4 bases and the J gene lost 4 bases, with 11 bases spanning the gap. The CDR3 nucleotides are TGTGCCAGCAGCCAAGCTGGGATCACTGAAGCTTTCTTT. This encodes CASSQAGITEAFF. The whole variable domain, remainder taken from reference TRBV5-4 and TRBJ1-1, is ETGVTQSPTHLIKTRGQQVTLRCSSQSGHNTVSWYQQALGQGPQFIFQYYREEENGRGNFPPRFSGLQFPNYSSELNVNALELDDSALYLCASSQAGITEAFFGQGTRLTVV.

This clone qualifies as medium-sized (0.01 to 0.1%). The rearrangement links TRBV11-2 to TRBJ2-3, with TRBD2 identical over 10 bases. The germline CDR1 and CDR2 sequences are SGHAT and FQNNGV. V lost 0 bases, J lost 7 bases, and 7 bases stayed unmatched. The CDR3 has 16 amino acids. In DNA, the CDR3 is TGTGCCAGCAGCTTAGACCCTAGCGGGAGACCAAATACGCAGTATTTT. Translation gives CASSLDPSGRPNTQYF.

The chain combines TRBV28 with TRBJ1-2; TRBD1 might be the D (6 bases). V lost 8 bases, J lost 3 bases, and 19 bases lay in between. The CDR3 extends over 15 amino acids. Germline loops: CDR1 MDHEN, CDR2 SYDVKM. The CDR3, as DNA: TGTGCCAGCGCCGGTTGGCAGGGGAGATACTATGGCTACACCTTC. Its translation: CASAGWQGRYYGYTF.

The chain recombines TRBV28 with TRBJ2-2, with 7 nucleotides matching TRBD1. Germline lookup yields CDR1 MDHEN and CDR2 SYDVKM. This CDR3 is 15 amino acids long. The V and J ends lost 3 bases and 1 base, in that order; junction bases with no gene match: 2. CDR3 coding DNA: TGTGCCAGCAGTTTCTGGACAGGGAACACCGGGGAGCTGTTTTTT. Its protein is CASSFWTGNTGELFF.

This clone was counted between two and nine times. The rearrangement links TRBV19 to TRBJ1-1; D perhaps matches TRBD1 (6 bases). Trimming stripped 9 bases from V and 0 bases from J, with 17 bases between. The CDR3 is 15 residues long. Germline V CDR1 and CDR2: LNHDA, SQIVND (reference sequence). Here the CDR3 reads CASRHRTALNTEAFF. The DNA of the CDR3 is TGTGCCAGCCGACACCGGACAGCCCTGAACACTGAAGCTTTCTTT.

The V and J genes are TRBV19 and TRBJ2-5, with D maybe TRBD2 (6 bases). This CDR3 is built from 15 residues. Germline V gene lookup returns CDR1 LNHDA and CDR2 SQIVND (reference sequence). Trimming left V 4 bases short and J 2 bases short, with 14 bases between. The CDR3, as DNA: TGTGCCAGTAGTAGCCTCGGGACTTTTCAAGAGACCCAGTACTTC. It encodes CASSSLGTFQETQYF.